This T cell receptor beta chain derives from a study of cytomegalovirus exposure and HLA in healthy donors. Notes on the study in general: As confirmed in vitro, a few CMV-associated chains were specific for CMV antigens. Some V segments could not be told apart, so they were left out, TRBV6-2 and TRBV6-3 among them.

Comments on this clone: Its antigen remains unknown.

Germline CDR1 and CDR2: SGHTS and YDEGEE. Trimming cost V 0 bases and J 6 bases, with 9 bases left between them. This CDR3 is built from 14 residues. Researchers ran the PCR with 60 Vbeta and 13 Jbeta primers. Repertoires were generated with immunoSEQ multiplex PCR, while TCRdb's copy carries only in-frame clones and drops some. Among 150,000 to 200,000 clones listed, roughly 77% were seen once. The rearrangement uses TRBV5-8 and TRBJ1-4; no firm D call. This sequence was found in a man aged 18 to 35 in good health and CMV-seropositive. Source material: PBMCs. As DNA, the CDR3 is TGTGCCAGCAGCTTGGGCAGATCCCATGAAAAACTGTTTTTT. Protein sequence: CASSLGRSHEKLFF.